This TCR beta chain appears in the sequencing data of a study of HIV-infected patients and healthy controls. Alpha and beta constant-region primers primed reverse transcription of about 0.5 ug RNA. Using multiplexing indices, alpha and beta chain libraries were generated apart by chain-specific third strand synthesis. Via MiXCR, TCRdb re-called the 5' RACE reads, giving one row per CDR3 protein. The table lists roughly 8,100 distinct CDR3 sequences, around 8% of them singletons. Germline V lookup: CDR1 MNHNY, CDR2 SVGAGI (reference sequence). V shed 4 bases and J 6 bases; nucleotides not matched to a gene: 1. The CDR3 consists of 12 residues. No cell fractionation was done, so the repertoire covers all unsorted peripheral blood T cells. This clonotype was detected many times.

Sequences were derived from blood, sampled before antiretroviral therapy. The source of this sequence is an adult with HIV infection. The chain is built from TRBV6-6 and TRBJ1-1, with 8 bases aligning to TRBD1. CDR3 amino acids: CASSLTGAEAFF. CDR3 bases: TGTGCCAGCAGTTTGACAGGGGCTGAAGCTTTCTTT.